A single sample is the source of the 11 T cell receptor beta chains below, sequenced in a study of OX40 agonist ivuxolimab in advanced cancers. Library preparation was by the immunoSEQ multiplex PCR assay. TCRdb retrieved this table from immuneACCESS and kept in-frame rearrangements only. Not all clones are present; in checked studies, unresolved V genes account for under half, and no reason is known for the remainder. This sample has about 68,000 clones in its table, and around 84% of those were observed once. Around 1.7% of the sample is taken by the ten largest. Sequencing used CD4+ or CD8+ T cells sorted from blood, obtained in a trial of the OX40 agonist ivuxolimab. The receptors derive from an adult with an advanced solid tumor such as melanoma, head and neck, liver or kidney cancer.

This chain links TRBV29-1 with TRBJ1-1, with unresolved D. The CDR3 loop spans 13 amino acids. CDR1 is SQVTM, CDR2 ANQGSEA, per germline. V lost 2 bases, J lost 0 bases, and 7 bases lay in between. CDR3 protein: CSVERQVNTEAFF. The CDR3 bases are TGCAGCGTTGAAAGGCAGGTGAACACTGAAGCTTTCTTT.

This sequence joins TRBV10-2 and TRBJ2-1; tentatively, D is TRBD2 (6 bases). Trimming removed 0 bases from V and 2 bases from J, with 11 bases in between. CDR1 and CDR2 (germline): WSHSY, SAAADI. The CDR3 is made up of 16 amino acids. Here the CDR3 DNA reads TGCGCCAGCAGTGAGTCGGCGGGGTCGACCTACAATGAGCAGTTCTTC. Translated, it gives CASSESAGSTYNEQFF.

The chain has TRBV5-1 and TRBJ2-1, with D maybe TRBD1 (5 bases). Germline V lookup: CDR1 SGHRS, CDR2 YFSETQ. V lost 1 base and J 4 bases, leaving 21 bases between the germline ends. The CDR3 runs to 18 residues. CDR3 protein: CASSLNGGANRRYNEQFF. Here the CDR3 DNA reads TGCGCCAGCAGCTTGAACGGTGGGGCGAACAGAAGATACAATGAGCAGTTCTTC.

The chain is built from TRBV11-2 and TRBJ1-3, with unresolved D. CDR1 is SGHAT, CDR2 FQNNGV, per germline. This CDR3 is built from 15 residues. Trimming shortened V by 1 base and J by 0 bases, and 7 bases separated the two germline ends. The CDR3 DNA follows: TGTGCCAGCAGCTTAGGGCTGAACTCTGGAAACACCATATATTTT. Protein: CASSLGLNSGNTIYF.

The chain joins TRBV7-3 to TRBJ1-1; D unclear. This CDR3 spans 14 amino acids. Germline assignment: CDR1 SGHTA and CDR2 FQGTGA. Trimming pared 5 bases from V and 0 bases from J, leaving 10 bases between. The CDR3 protein is CASSPTAMNTEAFF. The CDR3 nucleotides are TGTGCCAGCAGCCCAACGGCGATGAACACTGAAGCTTTCTTT.

The chain combines TRBV5-4 with TRBJ2-1; weak D call: TRBD1 (5 bases). The CDR3 spans 15 residues. V lost 1 base and J lost 4, with 12 bases in between. The V gene's germline CDR1 is SGHNT and CDR2 YYREEE (reference sequence). The chain's CDR3 is CASSLQGFGYNEQFF. For the CDR3, the DNA is TGTGCCAGCAGCTTGCAGGGTTTTGGATACAATGAGCAGTTCTTC.

A remark on this clone: An end of the junction does not agree with germline; a read error may underlie this. As DNA, the CDR3 is TGCAGTGCAAGAGAATGGAATGAGCAGTTCTTC. Protein sequence: CSAREWNEQFF. This chain connects TRBV20-1 to TRBJ2-1; D unclear. Germline CDR1 DFQATT, CDR2 SNEGSKA (reference sequence). CDR3 length: 11 amino acids.

The chain couples TRBV5-1 to TRBJ1-2, with 7 bases fitting TRBD1. Germline V gene sequence: CDR1 SGHRS, CDR2 YFSETQ. Germline trimming cut 4 bases from V and 1 base from J; bases unmatched to any gene: 4. This CDR3 region has 14 residues. The CDR3 protein is CASSEGASNYGYTF. Written as DNA, the CDR3 is TGCGCCAGCAGCGAGGGGGCAAGTAACTATGGCTACACCTTC.

In DNA, the CDR3 is TGTGCCATCAGTAGAACGGAGGGGGCCACTGAAGCTTTCTTT. This gives the protein CAISRTEGATEAFF. The V call is TRBV10-3, the J call TRBJ1-1; TRBD1 agrees at 7 bases. Germline V lookup: CDR1 ENHRY, CDR2 SYGVKD. V shed 5 bases and J 4 bases; nucleotides not matched to a gene: 7. This CDR3 comprises 14 residues.

V and J are TRBV19 and TRBJ2-5; maybe TRBD1 (6 bases). Germline-derived CDR1 and CDR2 are LNHDA and SQIVND (reference sequence). CDR3 length: 14 residues. With 4 bases removed from V and 5 bases from J, the gap between germline ends came to 14 bases. The CDR3 sequence is CASSRIQGVETQYF. CDR3 sequence (DNA): TGTGCCAGTAGTAGGATACAGGGTGTGGAGACCCAGTACTTC.

This chain links TRBV19 with TRBJ1-1; no definite D call. Trimming shortened V by 0 bases and J by 8 bases, and 10 bases separated the two germline ends. This CDR3 contains 13 residues. Per germline, CDR1 LNHDA and CDR2 SQIVND (reference sequence). CDR3: CASSIDYRVEAFF. CDR3 DNA sequence: TGTGCCAGTAGTATAGACTACCGGGTCGAAGCTTTCTTT.